This T cell receptor beta chain originates from a study of cytomegalovirus exposure and HLA in healthy donors. Germline CDR1 and CDR2: MGHDK and SYGVNS. Trimming shortened V by 5 bases and J by 7 bases, and 14 bases separated the two germline ends. There are 14 residues in the CDR3. Use of 60 Vbeta and 13 Jbeta primers characterized the PCR. TCRdb's table, derived via immunoSEQ multiplex PCR, lists solely in-frame clones and lacks some. The table has roughly 130,000 clones, 55% to 80% seen once; the top ten hold roughly 1.3%. The specimen was PBMCs. The TCR originated in a woman aged 40 to 49 in good health and CMV-seronegative. The V and J genes are TRBV25-1 and TRBJ2-2; a possible D gene is TRBD2 (6 bases). The DNA of the CDR3 is TGTGCCAGCAGTCCGTTAGGGGAGGACGGGGAGCTGTTTTTT. As protein: CASSPLGEDGELFF. The whole variable domain, filled in from reference TRBV25-1 and TRBJ2-2, reads EADIYQTPRYLVIGTGKKITLECSQTMGHDKMYWYQQDPGMELHLIHYSYGVNSTEKGDLSSESTVSRIRTEHFPLTLESARPSHTSQYLCASSPLGEDGELFFGEGSRLTVL.